Included here is one TCR beta chain sequence, with context. Its antigen is unidentified. The primer mix had 60 Vbeta and 13 Jbeta primers. The data were produced by immunoSEQ multiplex PCR, yet TCRdb's version contains in-frame clones alone and is incomplete. The sample has 200,000 or so clones, 70% seen once. Participants comprised healthy donors of bone marrow. V was cut by 9 bases and J by 7 bases, with 16 bases left in between. Looked up from germline, CDR1 is SNHLY and CDR2 is FYNNEI. This CDR3 comprises 14 residues. The data originate from a study of cytomegalovirus exposure and HLA in healthy donors. Findings and limits, study-wide: Reports credit the classifier with highly specific, highly sensitive diagnosis of cytomegalovirus status. The authors reported that TCR beta sequences could predict HLA-A and HLA-B alleles. These predictions were accurate for most subjects in the first cohort. Most TCR beta V segments were productive about 87% or about 30% of the time in an earlier analysis.

The V call is TRBV2, the J call TRBJ1-6, with D perhaps matching TRBD1 (5 bases). The sequence came from a man aged 35-49 years in good health and CMV-seropositive. Sequencing was carried out using PBMCs. The CDR3 nucleotides are TGTGCCAGTGCCGACAGAGAGAGGAATTCACCCCTCCACTTT. Encoded protein: CASADRERNSPLHF.